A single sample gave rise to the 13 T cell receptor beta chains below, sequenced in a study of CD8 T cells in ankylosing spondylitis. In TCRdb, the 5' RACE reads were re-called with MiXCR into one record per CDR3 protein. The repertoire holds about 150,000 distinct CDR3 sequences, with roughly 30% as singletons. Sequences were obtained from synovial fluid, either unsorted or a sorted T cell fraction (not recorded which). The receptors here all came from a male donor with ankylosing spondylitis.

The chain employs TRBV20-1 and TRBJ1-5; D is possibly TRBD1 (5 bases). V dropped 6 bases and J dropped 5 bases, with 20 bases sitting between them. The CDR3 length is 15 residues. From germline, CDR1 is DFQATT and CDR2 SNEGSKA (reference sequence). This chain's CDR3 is CSAGRGSQQDQPQHF. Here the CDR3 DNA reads TGCAGTGCGGGCCGGGGCTCCCAGCAGGATCAGCCCCAGCATTTT.

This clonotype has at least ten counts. The CDR3 region has the DNA TGTGCCAGCAGCTTAGTGGACGGATGGACCGGGGAGCTGTTTTTT. Protein: CASSLVDGWTGELFF. This chain joins TRBV7-8 and TRBJ2-2; D call uncertain. Germline V lookup: CDR1 SGHVS, CDR2 FQNEAQ. The V end lost 1 base, the J end lost 5 bases, and 11 bases lay between the germline ends. The CDR3 loop spans 15 amino acids.

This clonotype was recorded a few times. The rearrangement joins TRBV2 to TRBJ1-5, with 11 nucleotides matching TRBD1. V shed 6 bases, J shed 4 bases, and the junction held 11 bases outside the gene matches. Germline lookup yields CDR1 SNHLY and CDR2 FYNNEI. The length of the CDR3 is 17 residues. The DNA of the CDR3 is TGTGCCAGCAGGCGGGTGGGGACAGGGGGGATGAATCAGCCCCAGCATTTT. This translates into CASRRVGTGGMNQPQHF.

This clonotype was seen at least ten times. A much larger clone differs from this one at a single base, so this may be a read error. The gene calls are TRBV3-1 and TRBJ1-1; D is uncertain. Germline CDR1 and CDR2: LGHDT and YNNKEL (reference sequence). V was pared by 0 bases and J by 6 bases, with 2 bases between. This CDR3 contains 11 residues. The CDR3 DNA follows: TGTGCCAGCAGCCAAGAGGCTGAAGCTTTCTTT. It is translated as CASSQEAEAFF.

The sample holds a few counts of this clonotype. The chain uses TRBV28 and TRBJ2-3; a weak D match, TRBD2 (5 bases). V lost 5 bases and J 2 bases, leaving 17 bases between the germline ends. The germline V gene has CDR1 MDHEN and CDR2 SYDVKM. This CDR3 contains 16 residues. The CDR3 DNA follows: TGTGCCAGCAGTCATGGGCCAGCGGTAATCACAGATACGCAGTATTTT. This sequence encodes CASSHGPAVITDTQYF.

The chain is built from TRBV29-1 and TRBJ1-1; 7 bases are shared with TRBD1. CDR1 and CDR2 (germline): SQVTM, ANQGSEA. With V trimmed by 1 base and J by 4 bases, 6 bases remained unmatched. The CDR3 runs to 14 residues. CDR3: CSVEGNRGSTEAFF. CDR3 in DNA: TGCAGCGTTGAAGGAAACAGGGGTAGCACTGAAGCTTTCTTT.

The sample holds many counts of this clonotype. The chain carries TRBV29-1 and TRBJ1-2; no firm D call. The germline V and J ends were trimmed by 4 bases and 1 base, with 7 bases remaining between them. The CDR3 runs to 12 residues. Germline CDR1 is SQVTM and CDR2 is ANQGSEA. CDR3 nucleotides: TGCAGCGTTGGGCAAGTTAACTATGGCTACACCTTC. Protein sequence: CSVGQVNYGYTF.

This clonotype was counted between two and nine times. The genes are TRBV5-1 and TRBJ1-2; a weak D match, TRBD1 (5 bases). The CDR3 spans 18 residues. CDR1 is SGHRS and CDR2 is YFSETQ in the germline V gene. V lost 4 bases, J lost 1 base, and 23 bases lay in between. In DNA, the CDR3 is TGCGCCAGCAGCCGAGAGACCGGGACTGGGGCTGATAACTATGGCTACACCTTC. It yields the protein CASSRETGTGADNYGYTF.

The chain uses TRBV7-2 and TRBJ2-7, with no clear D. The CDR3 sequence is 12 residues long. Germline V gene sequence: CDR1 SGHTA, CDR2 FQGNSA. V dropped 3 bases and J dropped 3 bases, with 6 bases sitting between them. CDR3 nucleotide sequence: TGTGCCAGCAGCTTCTCTGGCTACGAGCAGTACTTC. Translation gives CASSFSGYEQYF.

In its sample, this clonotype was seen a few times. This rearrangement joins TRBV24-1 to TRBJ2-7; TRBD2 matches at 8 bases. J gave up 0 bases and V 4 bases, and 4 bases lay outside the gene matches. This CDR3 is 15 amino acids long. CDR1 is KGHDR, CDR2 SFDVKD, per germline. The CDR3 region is CATSDPTSASYEQYF. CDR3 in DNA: TGTGCCACCAGTGACCCGACTAGCGCCTCCTACGAGCAGTACTTC.

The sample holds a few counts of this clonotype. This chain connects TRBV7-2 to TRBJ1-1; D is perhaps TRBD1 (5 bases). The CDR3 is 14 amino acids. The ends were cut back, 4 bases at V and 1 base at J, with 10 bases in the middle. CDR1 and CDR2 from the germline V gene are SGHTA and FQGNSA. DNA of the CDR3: TGTGCCAGCAGCTCACAAGGACAGAACACTGAAGCTTTCTTT. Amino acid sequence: CASSSQGQNTEAFF.

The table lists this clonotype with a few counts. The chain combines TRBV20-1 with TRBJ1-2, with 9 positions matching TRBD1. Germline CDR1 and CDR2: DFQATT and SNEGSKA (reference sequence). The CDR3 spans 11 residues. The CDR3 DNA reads TGCAGCCACGGGACAGGGATAGGCTACACCTTC. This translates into CSHGTGIGYTF.

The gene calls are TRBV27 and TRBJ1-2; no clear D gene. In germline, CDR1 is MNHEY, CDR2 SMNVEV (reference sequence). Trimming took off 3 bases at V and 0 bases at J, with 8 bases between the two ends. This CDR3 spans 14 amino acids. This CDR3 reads CASSFHRANYGYTF. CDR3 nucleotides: TGTGCCAGCAGTTTTCATCGAGCTAACTATGGCTACACCTTC.